This entry lists 9 T cell receptor beta chains sequenced from one sample in a study of control samples from healthy donors and cancer patients. Here immunoSEQ multiplex PCR was the method, and the copy in TCRdb shows in-frame clones only, minus some. The sample includes roughly 100,000 clones, about 83% seen only once; the top ten take under 15%. Sequences were obtained from blood. These receptors were collected from a woman between 50 and 59 years old in good health.

This clone has just one count. This rearrangement joins TRBV27 to TRBJ2-1; TRBD2 agrees at 9 bases. The germline V gene encodes CDR1 MNHEY and CDR2 SMNVEV (reference sequence). CDR3 length: 17 residues. V gave up 5 bases and J gave up 7 bases; unmatched junction bases: 15. The CDR3 loop is CASSPTPGGRAANEQFF. The CDR3, as DNA: TGTGCCAGCAGTCCGACCCCAGGCGGGAGGGCAGCAAATGAGCAGTTCTTC.

V is TRBV11-3 and J is TRBJ1-2, with 10 nucleotides matching TRBD1. From germline, CDR1 is SGHNT and CDR2 YENEEA. This CDR3 comprises 15 residues. Trimming at V came to 5 bases and at J to 8 bases, leaving 11 bases not matched to a gene. The CDR3 nucleotides are TGTGCCAGCAGCCCGCGGGGACAGGGGAGGCCCGGCTACACCTTC. This encodes CASSPRGQGRPGYTF.

J is TRBJ1-1 and V is TRBV6-1; 7 bases are shared with TRBD1. CDR1 and CDR2 from the germline V gene are MNHNS and SASEGT. The V and J ends lost 2 bases and 4 bases, in that order; junction bases with no gene match: 4. There are 14 residues in the CDR3. The CDR3 coding sequence is TGTGCCAGCAGTGAACTATCAGGGGGCACTGAAGCTTTCTTT. Translating it yields CASSELSGGTEAFF.

The CDR3 is CASSQKGNQPQHF. CDR3 bases: TGTGCCAGCAGCCAAAAAGGAAATCAGCCCCAGCATTTT. The chain couples TRBV3-1 (or the pseudogene TRBV3-2) to TRBJ1-5; no firm D call. Trimming cost V 2 bases and J 4 bases, with 6 bases left between them. The CDR3 totals 13 residues. From germline, CDR1 is LGHDT and CDR2 YNNKEL (reference sequence).

The chain links TRBV9 to TRBJ1-3, with unresolved D. The CDR3 is 15 residues long. Germline lookup yields CDR1 SGDLS and CDR2 YYNGEE. V lost 1 base to trimming and J lost 4 bases, with 12 bases between them. The CDR3 loop reads CASSVRPEGGNTIYF. The DNA for the CDR3 is TGTGCCAGCAGCGTACGACCCGAAGGAGGAAACACCATATATTTT.

The J gene is TRBJ1-2, the V gene TRBV5-1; 9 nucleotides align to TRBD1. V shed 4 bases and J 6 bases; nucleotides not matched to a gene: 7. The V gene's germline CDR1 is SGHRS and CDR2 YFSETQ. The CDR3 length is 14 residues. The chain's CDR3 is CASSPTGGADGYTF. The CDR3 DNA follows: TGCGCCAGCAGCCCCACAGGGGGCGCGGATGGCTACACCTTC.

V gene TRBV7-2 combines with J gene TRBJ2-7, with 7 bases that match TRBD1. Germline values: CDR1 SGHTA, CDR2 FQGNSA. The CDR3 loop spans 15 amino acids. After removal of 5 bases from V and 5 bases from J, the junction contained 12 bases not matched to a gene. The CDR3 reads CASSPRDSGKDEQYF. CDR3 coding DNA: TGTGCCAGCAGCCCTAGGGACAGTGGGAAGGACGAGCAGTACTTC.

J is TRBJ2-7 and V is TRBV4-3, with 12 positions matching TRBD2. The V segment lost 1 base and the J segment 3 bases; nucleotides outside the gene matches: 7. The CDR3 length is 17 residues. Germline CDR1 LGHNA, CDR2 YSLEER. This CDR3 is CASSQARLAGVLYEQYF. For the CDR3, the DNA is TGCGCCAGCAGCCAAGCGCGACTAGCGGGGGTGCTCTACGAGCAGTACTTC.

The chain links TRBV6-4 to TRBJ1-4; 9 bases are shared with TRBD1. V lost 2 bases, J lost 7 bases, and 8 bases stayed unmatched. The germline V gene encodes CDR1 MRHNA and CDR2 SNTAGT. The CDR3 consists of 16 residues. The CDR3 nucleotides are TGTGCCAGCAGTGACCTAACAGGGGGCGGAGGTGAAAAACTGTTTTTT. It encodes CASSDLTGGGGEKLFF.